The sequence of this TCR beta chain was determined in a study of long-term antiretroviral therapy in people with HIV. Study results and limitations: Pre-ART expanded TRB clones stayed dominant throughout, though often decreasing after ART.

The CDR3 runs 14 residues. Looked up from germline, CDR1 is LGHNA and CDR2 is YNFKEQ. The libraries were made with immunoSEQ v3.0 at survey level. Here immunoSEQ multiplex PCR was the method, and the copy in TCRdb shows in-frame clones only, minus some. This table holds about 39,000 clones, 85% to 90% found once. In regard to this clone: Its antigen is undetermined. The junction departs from germline at one end; a sequencing error may be responsible.

The rearrangement joins TRBV4-2 to TRBJ1-2; no clear D. The origin of this receptor is a woman in her fifties or sixties with HIV. This sample comprised unsorted PBMCs, obtained 1.2 years after starting antiretroviral therapy. CDR3: CASSQELMAAVNSF. CDR3 DNA: TGTGCCAGCAGCCAAGAACTCATGGCAGCCGTAAACTCTTTC.